Here is one T cell receptor (beta chain) with its context. The sample is drawn from a study of cytotoxic CD8 clonotypes in ibrutinib-treated CLL. The ends were cut back, 0 bases at V and 7 bases at J, with 16 bases in the middle. The CDR3 loop spans 15 amino acids. Germline V gene sequence: CDR1 MNHEY, CDR2 SMNVEV (reference sequence). Clones were sequenced by immunoSEQ multiplex PCR, and TCRdb holds only the in-frame ones, with some missing. The sample carries 150,000 to 200,000 clones, nearly 90% recorded once. This specimen was PBMCs, taken at disease progression, from a patient treated with ibrutinib. This receptor was taken from a human donor with chronic lymphocytic leukemia. The chain is built from TRBV27 and TRBJ2-7; no firm D call. The CDR3 protein is CASSLSGSPAREQYF. In DNA form, the CDR3 reads TGTGCCAGCAGTTTATCAGGTAGCCCAGCTCGGGAGCAGTACTTC.